This T cell receptor beta chain stems from a study of molecular identifiers for immune sequencing clone quantification. Study observations and caveats: Jurkat TCR RNA that was spiked in from one cell was reportedly detectable among one million naive cells.

There are 15 residues in the CDR3. The V and J ends lost 6 bases and 5 bases respectively, with 19 bases between them. CDR1 MDHEN and CDR2 SYDVKM come from the germline V gene. This clonotype was observed a few times. Its antigen is not identified. TCRdb called the PCR reads again in MiXCR, with one record for every CDR3 protein. The sample has over 600,000 distinct CDR3 sequences; just under 20% are singletons. The rearrangement uses TRBV28 and TRBJ2-5; D may match TRBD1 or TRBD2 (5 bases each). The sample comprised naive CD8+ T cells from blood, with Jurkat cell RNA spiked in. Indicated subset: FACS-sorted CD8+CD4-CCR7+CD45RA+ naive T cells. The clonotype comes from a human donor in good health. Some libraries in this study had Jurkat cell RNA spiked in. The DNA for the CDR3 is TGTGCCAGCAGGGGACCTCAGGGATTTTGGGAGACCCAGTACTTC. This codes for CASRGPQGFWETQYF. The full variable domain, its missing parts supplied by reference TRBV28 and TRBJ2-5, is DVKVTQSSRYLVKRTGEKVFLECVQDMDHENMFWYRQDPGLGLRLIYFSYDVKMKEKGDIPEGYSVSREKKERFSLILESASTNQTSMYLCASRGPQGFWETQYFGPGTRLLVL.